This note documents a single T cell receptor (beta chain) sequence. Its matching antigen is unknown. Data came from immunoSEQ multiplex PCR; TCRdb stores just in-frame clones and leaves some out. The sample consists of about 80,000 clones, around 81% of them appearing once. The sample originates from a study of radiotherapy plus CTLA-4 blockade in lung cancer. The wider study: Across the patients, objective responses occurred in approximately 19%, and disease control in 30% to 35%. General study findings and limits: Blood-borne expansion of tumor-derived TCR clones followed radiotherapy plus ipilimumab.

CDR1 is MNHEY and CDR2 is SMNVEV in the germline V gene (reference sequence). Trimming removed 2 bases at V and 6 bases at J, with 16 bases between. The CDR3 covers 15 residues. Patients with chemo-refractory metastatic non-small-cell lung cancer received focal radiation plus CTLA-4 blockade with ipilimumab. The source of this sequence is a human donor with non-small cell lung cancer whose response to radiotherapy plus ipilimumab could not be evaluated. Some clones in this sample may be carry-over from other donors' samples. The rearrangement links TRBV27 to TRBJ1-2; D may be TRBD1 (5 bases). The specimen comprised peripheral blood, sampled from a patient treated with radiotherapy plus ipilimumab. The CDR3 is CASSLRGSGLNGYTF. The CDR3 coding sequence is TGTGCCAGCAGTTTAAGGGGTTCAGGGCTGAATGGCTACACCTTC.